The entry below gives a single TCR beta chain sequence along with its context. Time point given: new active TB diagnosis, blood taken before or within 7 days of starting treatment. Active tuberculosis patients were new diagnoses, HIV-seronegative, South African, and aged 18 years or older. The germline V gene encodes CDR1 SGHAT and CDR2 FQNNGV. Trimming removed 5 bases from V and 0 bases from J; junction bases left unmatched: 4. The CDR3 length is 15 residues. Sequenced by immunoSEQ multiplex PCR; TCRdb stores in-frame clones only, minus some. The table has under 40,000 clones, 94% seen once. These data come from a study of T cells in tuberculosis.

The clonotype comes from an adult with tuberculosis. The sequenced sample was PBMCs, obtained at tuberculosis diagnosis. The chain is built from TRBV11-2 and TRBJ1-3; 7 nucleotides agree with TRBD1. This chain's CDR3 is CASSPGQSSGNTIYF. The DNA of the CDR3 is TGTGCCAGCAGCCCGGGACAGAGCTCTGGAAACACCATATATTTT.